This T cell receptor (beta chain) was profiled in a study of sequential checkpoint blockade in melanoma. Findings and caveats of the study: Pretreatment TIL clonality tracked with response in the nivolumab-first arm.

Measured with immunoSEQ multiplex PCR; TCRdb has only the in-frame clones, and not every one. The sample lists about 8,900 clones, 23% occurring once. Specified treatment: randomized to nivolumab then ipilimumab (arm A) or the reverse (arm B). This clone was counted a few times. The antigen remains unidentified. The sequence derives from a human donor with melanoma. Sequencing was performed on tumor tissue (inferred from file names), taken from a patient given nivolumab and ipilimumab in sequence.

The CDR3 loop reads CASSQTGGNTIYF. CDR3 coding DNA: TGTGCCAGCAGCCAAACAGGGGGAAACACCATATATTTT. The rearrangement joins TRBV7-1 to TRBJ1-3; the D gene is possibly TRBD1 (6 bases). TRBV7-1 is known as an ORF, though its function is uncertain. Trimming cost V 5 bases and J 4 bases, with 9 bases left between them. The CDR3 extends over 13 amino acids.